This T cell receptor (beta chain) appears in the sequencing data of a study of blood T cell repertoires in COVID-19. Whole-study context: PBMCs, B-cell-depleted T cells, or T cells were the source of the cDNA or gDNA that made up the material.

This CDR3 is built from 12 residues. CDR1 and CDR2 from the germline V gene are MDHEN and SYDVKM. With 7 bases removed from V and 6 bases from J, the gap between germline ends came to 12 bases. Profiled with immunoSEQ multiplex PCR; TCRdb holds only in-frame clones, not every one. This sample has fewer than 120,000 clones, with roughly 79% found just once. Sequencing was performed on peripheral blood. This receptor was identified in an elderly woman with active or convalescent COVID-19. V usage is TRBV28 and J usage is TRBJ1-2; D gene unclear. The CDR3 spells CASTRHSDGYTF. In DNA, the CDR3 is TGTGCCAGCACTCGACACTCCGATGGCTACACCTTC.